The 13 T cell receptor beta chains given below trace back to one sample, sequenced in a study of T cells in Graves' hyperthyroidism and ophthalmopathy (dated by TCRdb to the late 2010s). Receptors were amplified or captured by multiplex PCR. The sample was run on an Illumina HiSeq 2000. The TCR beta CDR3 regions were amplified from RNA transcripts. For the first round of RT-PCR on the TCR CDR3, the HTBI primer set was used together with the Qiagen OneStep RT-PCR kit. TCRdb reran the public reads through fastp at Q25 and MiXCR, keeping productive beta chains. Entries are consolidated by CDR3 protein sequence, retaining the most common genes and DNA. The sample contains approximately 400,000 distinct CDR3 sequences, around an eighth of them found a single time. Of the sample, less than 25% is held by the ten largest clones. Sequencing used blood. Receptors originate from a man between 25 and 39 years old with Graves' hyperthyroidism that later progressed to Graves' ophthalmopathy.

This clonotype was picked up a small number of times. This chain connects TRBV12-3 or TRBV12-4 to TRBJ2-2; 16 positions agree with TRBD2. The CDR3 is 18 amino acids. Trimming cost V 6 bases and J 6 bases; bases outside gene matches: 10. The CDR3 nucleotides are TGTGCCAGCAGGAAGGGACTAGCGGGGGGGCTGGATTCCGGGGAGCTGTTTTTT. Protein sequence: CASRKGLAGGLDSGELFF.

This clonotype was detected ten times or more. This chain links TRBV12-3 or TRBV12-4 with TRBJ1-2, with a possible D match to TRBD1 (5 bases). Trimming left V 4 bases short and J 4 bases short, with 10 bases between. The CDR3 is 13 amino acids. CDR3 nucleotides: TGTGCCAGCAGTTGGGACGGGGCCTATGGCTACACCTTC. Translation gives CASSWDGAYGYTF.

This clonotype appeared many times. The V call is TRBV3-1, the J call TRBJ1-1; D possibly corresponds to TRBD1 (6 bases). Germline-derived CDR1 and CDR2 are LGHDT and YNNKEL (reference sequence). Trimming removed 2 bases from V and 5 bases from J, with 15 bases in between. The CDR3 totals 15 residues. The chain's CDR3 is CASSQSTGLSTEAFF. CDR3 sequence (DNA): TGTGCCAGCAGCCAATCCACAGGGTTGAGTACTGAAGCTTTCTTT.

At least ten counts were recorded for this clonotype. This rearrangement joins TRBV7-8 to TRBJ2-1, with TRBD2 identical over 12 bases. The CDR3 covers 17 residues. Trimming took 4 bases from V and 7 from J; bases not matched to a gene: 11. Germline V gene sequence: CDR1 SGHVS, CDR2 FQNEAQ. CDR3 sequence (DNA): TGTGCCAGCAGCTGGGGAGGAACTAGCGGGGGGATAAATGAGCAGTTCTTC. Translated: CASSWGGTSGGINEQFF.

This clonotype was observed at least ten times. V and J are TRBV12-3 or TRBV12-4 and TRBJ1-1; D unclear. Trimming shortened V by 3 bases and J by 0 bases, and 11 bases separated the two germline ends. The CDR3 has 15 residues. CDR3 region: CASSFWWEVNTEAFF. CDR3 nucleotide sequence: TGTGCCAGCAGTTTCTGGTGGGAGGTGAACACTGAAGCTTTCTTT.

Only a few counts were recorded for this clonotype. The chain is built from TRBV18 and TRBJ1-1; D is undetermined. The length of the CDR3 is 14 residues. V lost 1 base and J 3 bases, leaving 9 bases between the germline ends. Per germline, CDR1 KGHSH and CDR2 LQKENI. In DNA form, the CDR3 reads TGTGCCAGCTCACCACGGTCGAGAGACACTGAAGCTTTCTTT. Amino acids: CASSPRSRDTEAFF.

This clonotype was seen a few times. The chain carries TRBV7-2 and TRBJ2-3; a weak D match, TRBD2 (5 bases). CDR3 length: 14 residues. V was shortened by 4 bases and J by 6 bases, with 14 bases between the two germline ends. Germline values: CDR1 SGHTA, CDR2 FQGNSA. CDR3 region: CASSSELVFDTQYF. The CDR3 nucleotides are TGTGCCAGCAGCTCAGAACTAGTGTTCGATACGCAGTATTTT.

This clonotype showed up many times. The V call is TRBV11-2, the J call TRBJ2-5, with TRBD2 as a possible D gene (5 bases). In germline, CDR1 is SGHAT, CDR2 FQNNGV. This CDR3 comprises 16 residues. V lost 1 base and J lost 0, with 12 bases in between. The CDR3 bases are TGTGCCAGCAGCTTAGGAAATTCGGGGAACCAAGAGACCCAGTACTTC. The encoded protein is CASSLGNSGNQETQYF.

In this sample, this clonotype turned up many times. The V gene is TRBV2, the J gene TRBJ1-5; no clear D. Trimming left V 7 bases short and J 7 bases short, with 23 bases between. Germline V gives CDR1 SNHLY, CDR2 FYNNEI. The CDR3 contains 16 residues. This CDR3 is CASTLRRSGSDQPQHF. The CDR3 DNA reads TGTGCCAGCACTCTAAGGAGGTCGGGGTCGGACCAGCCCCAGCATTTT.

This clonotype was seen more than once but under ten times. The gene calls are TRBV14 and TRBJ2-1; D not resolved. V dropped 2 bases and J dropped 4 bases, with 9 bases sitting between them. Germline values: CDR1 SGHDN, CDR2 FVKESK. CDR3 length: 14 amino acids. The CDR3 here is CASSQTTEYNEQFF. The CDR3 DNA sequence: TGTGCCAGCAGCCAAACTACAGAATACAATGAGCAGTTCTTC. The full variable domain, its missing parts supplied by reference TRBV14 and TRBJ2-1, is EAGVTQFPSHSVIEKGQTVTLRCDPISGHDNLYWYRRVMGKEIKFLLHFVKESKQDESGMPNNRFLAERTGGTYSTLKVQPAELEDSGVYFCASSQTTEYNEQFFGPGTRLTVL.

Many counts were recorded for this clonotype. The gene calls are TRBV7-9 and TRBJ2-7; the D call may be TRBD1 or TRBD2 (5 bases each). The V gene lost 11 bases and the J gene lost 6 bases, with 14 bases spanning the gap. Germline lookup yields CDR1 SEHNR and CDR2 FQNEAQ (reference sequence). The CDR3 contains 11 residues. CDR3 region: CASRAGTEQYF. In nucleotides, the CDR3 is TGTGCCTCCAGGGCAGGGACCGAGCAGTACTTC.

This clonotype was seen ten or more times. J is TRBJ2-7 and V is TRBV7-8, with TRBD1 as a possible D gene (6 bases). Trimming pared 8 bases from V and 0 bases from J, leaving 14 bases between. This CDR3 contains 14 residues. CDR1 and CDR2 (germline): SGHVS, FQNEAQ. This chain's CDR3 is CASCSGTSSYEQYF. In DNA, the CDR3 is TGTGCCAGCTGTTCCGGGACATCCTCCTACGAGCAGTACTTC.

This clonotype has a count of ten or more. This chain joins TRBV6-1 and TRBJ2-5; the D gene is possibly TRBD1 (6 bases). V lost 5 bases and J lost 5, with 18 bases in between. CDR3 length: 15 amino acids. Germline-derived CDR1 and CDR2 are MNHNS and SASEGT. DNA for the CDR3: TGTGCCAGCAGTTCGTCCGGGACATCCCCGGAGACCCAGTACTTC. As protein: CASSSSGTSPETQYF.